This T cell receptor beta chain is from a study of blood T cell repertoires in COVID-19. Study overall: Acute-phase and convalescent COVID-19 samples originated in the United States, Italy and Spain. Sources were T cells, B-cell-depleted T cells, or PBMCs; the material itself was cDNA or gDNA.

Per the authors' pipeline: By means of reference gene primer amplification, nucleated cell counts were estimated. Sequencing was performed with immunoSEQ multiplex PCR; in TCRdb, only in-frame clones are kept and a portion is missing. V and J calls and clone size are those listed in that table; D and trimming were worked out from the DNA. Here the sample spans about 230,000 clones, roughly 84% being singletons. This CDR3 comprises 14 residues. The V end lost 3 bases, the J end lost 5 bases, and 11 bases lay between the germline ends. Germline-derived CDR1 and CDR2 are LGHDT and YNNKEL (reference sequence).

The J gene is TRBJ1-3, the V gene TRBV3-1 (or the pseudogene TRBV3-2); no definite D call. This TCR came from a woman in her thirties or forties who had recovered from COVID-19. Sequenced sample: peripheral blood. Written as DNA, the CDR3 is TGTGCCAGCAGCCATATTATACATAGAAACACCATATATTTT. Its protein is CASSHIIHRNTIYF.